These 9 T cell receptor beta chains came from one sample sequenced in a study of OX40 agonist ivuxolimab in advanced cancers. The data were produced by immunoSEQ multiplex PCR, yet TCRdb's version contains in-frame clones alone and is incomplete. The sample shows tens of thousands of clones, around 89% of them seen only once. The input for sequencing was CD4+ or CD8+ T cells sorted from blood, taken in a trial of the OX40 agonist ivuxolimab. The origin of the receptors is an adult with an advanced solid tumor such as melanoma, head and neck, liver or kidney cancer.

V gene TRBV7-9 combines with J gene TRBJ1-4; 11 bases agree with TRBD1. The V and J ends lost 5 bases and 8 bases, in that order; junction bases with no gene match: 13. This CDR3 spans 17 amino acids. Germline CDR1 reads SEHNR; CDR2 reads FQNEAQ (reference sequence). The CDR3 is CASSPGTGGLGKEKLFF. DNA of the CDR3: TGTGCCAGCAGCCCCGGGACAGGGGGACTGGGAAAGGAAAAACTGTTTTTT.

CDR3 nucleotides: TGTGCCAGCAGCGTTGAGCTAGCGGGGGGGAACAATGAGCAGTTCTTC. Translating gives CASSVELAGGNNEQFF. V and J are TRBV9 and TRBJ2-1, with TRBD2 identical over 12 bases. This CDR3 is 16 amino acids long. In germline, CDR1 is SGDLS, CDR2 YYNGEE. With 2 bases clipped from V and 5 bases from J, the junction kept 5 bases outside the gene matches.

V is TRBV25-1 and J is TRBJ2-3; 13 bases line up with TRBD2. The length of the CDR3 is 18 residues. The J segment lost 1 base and the V segment lost 2 bases, leaving 6 bases of the junction unmatched. Germline V gene data show CDR1 as MGHDK and CDR2 as SYGVNS. This CDR3 is CASSEGLAGVLRTDTQYF. The CDR3, as DNA: TGTGCCAGCAGTGAAGGACTAGCGGGAGTTCTACGCACAGATACGCAGTATTTT.

By share, this clone ranks as medium-sized. The chain carries TRBV6-6 and TRBJ1-1; 7 nucleotides align to TRBD1. J was trimmed by 1 base and V by 6 bases; bases with no gene match: 8. CDR1 and CDR2 (germline): MNHNY, SVGAGI (reference sequence). The CDR3 is 15 amino acids. The CDR3 nucleotides are TGTGCCAGCAGCGGTCGACAGGGCTCGAACACTGAAGCTTTCTTT. Amino acid sequence: CASSGRQGSNTEAFF.

The CDR3 region is CAWSPGVIYEQYF. The CDR3 nucleotides read TGTGCCTGGAGTCCCGGGGTGATCTACGAGCAGTACTTC. V gene TRBV30 combines with J gene TRBJ2-7; D is possibly TRBD2 (5 bases). V lost 2 bases to trimming and J lost 3 bases, with 11 bases between them. Germline V gene data show CDR1 as GTSNPN and CDR2 as SVGIG (reference sequence). CDR3 size: 13 residues.

This rearrangement joins TRBV28 to TRBJ1-3, with D hard to call. V shed 5 bases and J shed 2 bases, with 16 bases lying between them. Germline values: CDR1 MDHEN, CDR2 SYDVKM. The CDR3 loop spans 16 amino acids. In DNA form, the CDR3 reads TGTGCCAGCAGTCCATTGATCGCCCTCCCTGGAAACACCATATATTTT. Its translation is CASSPLIALPGNTIYF.

The CDR3 spells CAGIRSLNTGELFF. The DNA of the CDR3 is TGTGCCGGGATAAGGAGCTTGAACACCGGGGAGCTGTTTTTT. The chain recombines TRBV7-9 with TRBJ2-2; D gene uncertain. Germline-derived CDR1 and CDR2 are SEHNR and FQNEAQ (reference sequence). The CDR3 contains 14 residues. Trimming took off 11 bases at V and 1 base at J, with 14 bases between the two ends. The complete variable domain, with remaining parts taken from reference TRBV7-9 and TRBJ2-2, reads DTGVSQNPRHKITKRGQNVTFRCDPISEHNRLYWYRQTLGQGPEFLTYFQNEAQLEKSRLLSDRFSAERPKGSFSTLEIQRTEQGDSAMYLCAGIRSLNTGELFFGEGSRLTVL.

Comments on this clone: One junction end does not reproduce the germline sequence, and a read error may be involved. The chain recombines TRBV18 with TRBJ2-1; 10 bases are shared with TRBD1. The CDR3 has 17 amino acids. Germline V gene data show CDR1 as KGHSH and CDR2 as LQKENI. The CDR3 DNA sequence: TGTACCAGCTCAATCATAGGGACAGGGGCGAAGGGGAATGAGCAGTTCTTC. Translated: CTSSIIGTGAKGNEQFF.

The CDR3 reads CASSDALDRGNTEAFF. Written as DNA, the CDR3 is TGTGCCAGCAGTGATGCCCTGGATAGGGGGAACACTGAAGCTTTCTTT. The J gene is TRBJ1-1, the V gene TRBV6-1; a possible D gene is TRBD1 (5 bases). CDR3 size: 16 residues. Germline V gene sequence: CDR1 MNHNS, CDR2 SASEGT. Trimming took off 3 bases at V and 1 base at J, with 15 bases between the two ends.